One and the same sample provided the 29 T cell receptor beta chains below, sequenced in a study of naive and memory T cell subsets. The library had UMIs added by 3' ligation of an oligonucleotide to TCR cDNA. The SP2 primer and nested alpha and beta constant region primers amplified ligated cDNA in four rounds. A single record per CDR3 protein comes from TCRdb applying MiXCR to the 5' RACE reads. The sample lists over 45,000 distinct CDR3 sequences, 7.6% seen once, with nearly 10% in the top ten. Receptor source: a female donor in good health.

With regard to this clonotype: Given a much more abundant clone one base away, this may be a read error. The rearrangement uses TRBV6-2 or TRBV6-3 and TRBJ2-7; 7 nucleotides line up with TRBD1. Germline V gene lookup returns CDR1 MNHEY and CDR2 SVGEGT. The CDR3 is 15 amino acids. With V trimmed by 0 bases and J by 4 bases, 6 bases remained unmatched. CDR3 coding DNA: TGTGCCAGCAGTTACTCGTGGACAGGAAAATACGAGCAGTACTTC. It encodes CASSYSWTGKYEQYF.

This clonotype was seen at least ten times. The V and J genes are TRBV10-3 and TRBJ1-5; 8 bases align to TRBD1. This CDR3 spans 14 amino acids. The trim removed 10 bases at V and 5 bases at J, leaving 10 bases unmatched. Germline V lookup: CDR1 ENHRY, CDR2 SYGVKD. This CDR3 reads CATSADRAYQPQHF. The CDR3 nucleotides read TGTGCCACCTCTGCGGACAGGGCTTATCAGCCCCAGCATTTT.

This clonotype was seen only a few times. The chain employs TRBV12-3 or TRBV12-4 and TRBJ2-1, with D perhaps TRBD2 (5 bases). The V end lost 6 bases, the J end lost 0 bases, and 12 bases lay between the germline ends. The CDR3 runs 15 residues. CDR3 nucleotide sequence: TGTGCCAGCAGCTTCGGACTGAACTCCTACAATGAGCAGTTCTTC. Protein: CASSFGLNSYNEQFF.

This clonotype was found a few times. V usage is TRBV27 and J usage is TRBJ1-1; D is possibly TRBD1 (6 bases). The CDR3 spans 13 residues. The germline V and J ends were trimmed by 6 bases and 1 base, with 9 bases remaining between them. Germline CDR1 reads MNHEY; CDR2 reads SMNVEV (reference sequence). The CDR3 nucleotides read TGTGCCAGCAGGTGGGGGCCGAACACTGAAGCTTTCTTT. This codes for CASRWGPNTEAFF.

Comment on this clonotype: This may be a read error: a much more frequent sequence differs by one nucleotide. The J gene is TRBJ1-1, the V gene TRBV2; a possible D gene is TRBD1 (5 bases). The CDR3 has 13 amino acids. CDR1 and CDR2 from the germline V gene are SNHLY and FYNNEI. The CDR3 protein is CDSTPDSGAEAFF. The CDR3 DNA follows: TGTGACAGCACTCCTGATTCGGGGGCTGAAGCTTTCTTT.

This clonotype was picked up many times. The chain is built from TRBV27 and TRBJ1-4; 11 nucleotides match TRBD1. Germline V gives CDR1 MNHEY, CDR2 SMNVEV (reference sequence). The CDR3 has 16 residues. V shed 2 bases and J 7 bases; nucleotides not matched to a gene: 6. The CDR3 nucleotides are TGTGCCAGCAGTTTAGATGCGGGACAGGGGGGTGAAAAACTGTTTTTT. It codes for CASSLDAGQGGEKLFF.

This clonotype has more than one count but fewer than ten. The chain is built from TRBV12-3 or TRBV12-4 and TRBJ1-1; a weak D match, TRBD1 (6 bases). The V gene lost 7 bases and the J gene lost 0 bases, with 15 bases spanning the gap. The CDR3 is 15 residues long. As DNA, the CDR3 is TGTGCCAGCAAAAAGGAAGGGACACTGAACACTGAAGCTTTCTTT. This gives the protein CASKKEGTLNTEAFF.

Ten or more counts support this clonotype. The chain combines TRBV12-3 or TRBV12-4 with TRBJ2-3; the D gene is possibly TRBD2 (5 bases). Trimming took off 3 bases at V and 2 bases at J, with 12 bases between the two ends. The CDR3 has 15 amino acids. In DNA form, the CDR3 reads TGTGCCAGCAGTTTCAAGAAGCGGTTCACAGATACGCAGTATTTT. This sequence encodes CASSFKKRFTDTQYF.

This clonotype was found once. V is TRBV28 and J is TRBJ2-7; perhaps TRBD1 as D (6 bases). CDR1 MDHEN and CDR2 SYDVKM come from the germline V gene. This CDR3 has 14 amino acids. Trimming cost V 8 bases and J 2 bases, with 16 bases left between them. CDR3 region: CASSGHQKAYEQYF. The CDR3, as DNA: TGTGCCAGCTCGGGACATCAAAAAGCCTACGAGCAGTACTTC.

This clonotype showed up many times. This chain uses TRBV29-1 with TRBJ2-2; possible D gene TRBD2, 7 bases. The CDR3 sequence is 14 residues long. The germline V gene encodes CDR1 SQVTM and CDR2 ANQGSEA. V was trimmed by 3 bases and J by 4 bases, leaving 12 bases between them. In nucleotides, the CDR3 is TGCAGCGTTGAGGGGGGGGCCATCACCGGGGAGCTGTTTTTT. The encoded protein is CSVEGGAITGELFF.

The sample holds many counts of this clonotype. J is TRBJ1-2 and V is TRBV7-2; D is unresolved. Germline V lookup: CDR1 SGHTA, CDR2 FQGNSA. The CDR3 consists of 11 residues. The germline V and J ends were trimmed by 2 bases and 8 bases, with 6 bases remaining between them. CDR3 region: CASSLKLGYTF. The CDR3 nucleotides read TGTGCCAGCAGCTTAAAATTGGGCTACACCTTC.

This clonotype was picked up many times. V usage is TRBV5-1 and J usage is TRBJ1-2; D uncertain. V lost 0 bases and J 7 bases, leaving 10 bases between the germline ends. Germline values: CDR1 SGHRS, CDR2 YFSETQ. This CDR3 region has 13 residues. The CDR3 nucleotides read TGCGCCAGCAGCTTGGAGCTCGGAGGTGGCTACACCTTC. Protein product: CASSLELGGGYTF.

The CDR3: CASSLRTATTHTQYF. CDR3 nucleotide sequence: TGTGCCAGCAGCCTTCGGACAGCCACGACTCATACGCAGTATTTT. V is TRBV5-4 and J is TRBJ2-3; TRBD1 is a possible D gene (6 bases). There are 15 residues in the CDR3. Trimming removed 4 bases from V and 7 bases from J, with 19 bases in between. In germline, CDR1 is SGHNT, CDR2 YYREEE (reference sequence).

The V and J genes are TRBV12-3 or TRBV12-4 and TRBJ2-3, with 8 bases identical to TRBD2. CDR3 length equals 15 residues. With 4 bases clipped from V and 7 bases from J, the junction kept 10 bases outside the gene matches. CDR3 amino acids: CASSSLGTSTHTQYF. The DNA of the CDR3 is TGTGCCAGCAGTTCCCTGGGGACTAGTACACATACGCAGTATTTT.

V and J are TRBV20-1 and TRBJ1-6; 8 bases are a match to TRBD1. The CDR3 is made up of 13 amino acids. V lost 6 bases and J lost 7; bases outside the gene matches: 5. The germline V gene has CDR1 DFQATT and CDR2 SNEGSKA (reference sequence). The CDR3 DNA reads as TGCAGTGCCCACGGGACAGGAAATTCACCCCTCCACTTT. This encodes CSAHGTGNSPLHF.

This clonotype was detected ten times or more. The chain carries TRBV6-5 and TRBJ1-1; D gene ambiguous. V lost 6 bases and J lost 0, with 8 bases in between. The CDR3 extends over 13 amino acids. Germline V gives CDR1 MNHEY, CDR2 SVGAGI. CDR3 sequence (DNA): TGTGCCAGCAGGGTGAACTTGAACACTGAAGCTTTCTTT. Amino acids: CASRVNLNTEAFF.

In this sample, this clonotype turned up many times. V usage is TRBV20-1 and J usage is TRBJ2-1; possibly TRBD1 or TRBD2 for D (7 bases each). Trimming removed 5 bases at V and 1 base at J, with 12 bases between. The CDR3 loop spans 14 amino acids. Germline CDR1 DFQATT, CDR2 SNEGSKA (reference sequence). CDR3 loop: CSAAQGGSYNEQFF. The CDR3 region has the DNA TGCAGTGCTGCGCAGGGGGGGTCCTACAATGAGCAGTTCTTC.

A remark on this clonotype: A much larger clone lies a single base off, so this may be a read error. The V and J genes are TRBV18 and TRBJ1-1, with 7 bases identical to TRBD1. V gave up 8 bases and J gave up 1 base; unmatched junction bases: 4. Germline lookup yields CDR1 KGHSH and CDR2 LQKENI. The CDR3 runs to 13 residues. The CDR3 DNA follows: TGTGCCAGCGGCAGGGGGAGGAACACTGAAGCTTTCTTT. Its translation is CASGRGRNTEAFF.

This clonotype was recorded at least ten times. The gene calls are TRBV5-1 and TRBJ2-7, with a tentative D call TRBD1 (6 bases). Between the trimmed V and J ends, which lost 2 bases and 5 bases, there was a span of 8 bases. This CDR3 contains 12 residues. In germline, CDR1 is SGHRS, CDR2 YFSETQ. CDR3 bases: TGCGCCAGCAGCTTAACAGGGAACGAGCAGTACTTC. Translated: CASSLTGNEQYF.

This clonotype was seen at least ten times. The chain carries TRBV2 and TRBJ2-1; 10 bases are a match to TRBD1. The CDR3 runs to 14 residues. Germline CDR1 reads SNHLY; CDR2 reads FYNNEI. The J segment lost 9 bases and the V segment lost 4 bases, leaving 6 bases of the junction unmatched. CDR3 in amino acids: CASSVGQGPPEQFF. CDR3 nucleotide sequence: TGTGCCAGCAGTGTGGGACAGGGGCCACCTGAGCAGTTCTTC.

This clonotype was recorded at least ten times. The rearrangement links TRBV19 to TRBJ1-2, with 7 positions matching TRBD1. CDR3 length: 14 amino acids. V shed 5 bases and J 4 bases; nucleotides not matched to a gene: 7. The germline gives CDR1 LNHDA, CDR2 SQIVND (reference sequence). This CDR3 reads CASSSVGTAYGYTF. CDR3 in DNA: TGTGCCAGTAGTTCCGTGGGGACAGCCTATGGCTACACCTTC.

This clonotype was detected many times. The rearrangement links TRBV6-4 to TRBJ1-1, with unresolved D. V was clipped by 4 bases and J by 4 bases, with 10 bases between them. The germline V gene encodes CDR1 MRHNA and CDR2 SNTAGT. This CDR3 has 13 amino acids. The CDR3 DNA reads TGTGCCAGCAGTGCCGCGGGAGGCACTGAAGCTTTCTTT. It codes for CASSAAGGTEAFF.

This clonotype was found many times. This chain joins TRBV28 and TRBJ1-2, with 9 bases lining up with TRBD1. The length of the CDR3 is 14 residues. V dropped 4 bases and J dropped 6; count of bases not matched to a gene: 6. Germline V gives CDR1 MDHEN, CDR2 SYDVKM. The CDR3 is CASSSLGQGHGYTF. The CDR3, as DNA: TGTGCCAGCAGTTCGCTGGGACAGGGTCATGGCTACACCTTC.

The table lists this clonotype with a few counts. The V and J genes are TRBV20-1 and TRBJ2-7; tentatively, D is TRBD1 or TRBD2 (5 bases each). This CDR3 region has 10 residues. Per the germline V gene, CDR1 is DFQATT and CDR2 is SNEGSKA (reference sequence). Trimming took off 4 bases at V and 7 bases at J, with 8 bases between the two ends. The CDR3: CSATWGEQYF. In DNA, the CDR3 is TGCAGTGCTACTTGGGGGGAGCAGTACTTC.

The table lists this clonotype with many counts. The rearrangement joins TRBV12-3 or TRBV12-4 to TRBJ1-1; D is ambiguous. V was pared by 3 bases and J by 4 bases, with 12 bases between. The length of the CDR3 is 14 residues. The CDR3 region has the DNA TGTGCCAGCAGTTTCTCCGGGGATTTCACTGAAGCTTTCTTT. It is translated as CASSFSGDFTEAFF.

This clonotype has at least ten counts. V is TRBV5-4 and J is TRBJ1-4; 10 nucleotides align to TRBD1. The CDR3 loop spans 14 amino acids. The germline gives CDR1 SGHNT, CDR2 YYREEE (reference sequence). The V segment lost 4 bases and the J segment 7 bases; nucleotides outside the gene matches: 4. The CDR3 nucleotides read TGTGCCAGCAGCGAGGGACAGGGGACTGAAAAACTGTTTTTT. As protein: CASSEGQGTEKLFF.

Comment on this clonotype: A much larger clone differs from this one at a single base, so this may be a read error. In DNA, the CDR3 is TGTGCCAGCAGTTGGGGACAGGGGGGACGAGGTGGCTACACCTTC. Protein sequence: CASSWGQGGRGGYTF. This chain uses TRBV27 with TRBJ1-2; 11 nucleotides match TRBD1. The CDR3 length is 15 residues. With V trimmed by 4 bases and J by 7 bases, 8 bases remained unmatched. CDR1 MNHEY and CDR2 SMNVEV come from the germline V gene (reference sequence).

This clonotype was observed at least ten times. The chain couples TRBV19 to TRBJ2-7, with 11 bases lining up with TRBD1. This CDR3 contains 17 residues. Losses at the gene ends were 5 bases for V and 1 base for J; bases not matched to a gene: 10. From germline, CDR1 is LNHDA and CDR2 SQIVND (reference sequence). DNA for the CDR3: TGTGCCAGTAGTCCTCGGGACAGGGGGGCCCTGTCCTACGAGCAGTACTTC. Translated, it gives CASSPRDRGALSYEQYF.

There are a few counts of this clonotype. The chain employs TRBV2 and TRBJ2-1, with 12 bases that match TRBD2. The V gene end was trimmed by 8 bases and the J gene end by 7 bases; junction bases not matched to a gene: 9. The CDR3 consists of 15 residues. Germline-derived CDR1 and CDR2 are SNHLY and FYNNEI. In DNA form, the CDR3 reads TGTGCCAGCTGGTCTAGCGGGGGGGCGCCGAATGAGCAGTTCTTC. Translated, it gives CASWSSGGAPNEQFF.